Below, 16 T cell receptor beta chains from the same sample are listed, as sequenced in a study of PD-1 and CTLA-4 blockade in melanoma. The protocol was immunoSEQ multiplex PCR, while the TCRdb copy is restricted to in-frame clones and leaves out a portion. The repertoire holds approximately 17,000 clones, with around 70% as singletons. The sample here was CD8+ T cells from peripheral blood, taken before anti-PD-1 treatment. The receptors stem from a human donor with melanoma.

The genes are TRBV7-2 and TRBJ1-5, with a tentative D call TRBD1 (5 bases). Germline V gives CDR1 SGHTA, CDR2 FQGNSA. Deletions cut 5 bases from V and 1 base from J, with 12 bases between. The CDR3 is 15 amino acids. DNA for the CDR3: TGTGCCAGCAGCGTTACGGGACCGAGCAATCAGCCCCAGCATTTT. Its protein is CASSVTGPSNQPQHF.

In regard to this clone: The sample holds other DNA sequences that translate to the same CDR3. The V call is TRBV27, the J call TRBJ2-6; D ambiguous. The CDR3 is 14 residues long. The ends were cut back, 7 bases at V and 1 base at J, with 8 bases in the middle. The germline CDR1 and CDR2 sequences are MNHEY and SMNVEV (reference sequence). CDR3 sequence (DNA): TGTGCCAGCACCACTAATTCTGGGGCCAACGTCCTGACTTTC. Translation gives CASTTNSGANVLTF.

V is TRBV6-5 and J is TRBJ2-7, with D possibly being TRBD1 (6 bases). V dropped 6 bases and J dropped 1 base, with 13 bases sitting between them. The CDR3 has 14 amino acids. Germline V gene data show CDR1 as MNHEY and CDR2 as SVGAGI. In DNA, the CDR3 is TGTGCCAGCAGCTCCCTTACAGGGTCCTACGAGCAGTACTTC. It is translated as CASSSLTGSYEQYF.

This clone turned up a few times. This sequence joins TRBV9 and TRBJ1-2; D is undetermined. Trimming pared 4 bases from V and 4 bases from J, leaving 17 bases between. The V gene's germline CDR1 is SGDLS and CDR2 YYNGEE. This CDR3 spans 15 amino acids. CDR3 loop: CASSTHNPISYGYTF. CDR3 sequence (DNA): TGTGCCAGCAGCACCCACAATCCTATTAGCTATGGCTACACCTTC.

In its sample, this clone was seen a few times. The CDR3 bases are TGTGCCAGCAGCTTAGGGCAGGGGCTTTATCAGCCCCAGCATTTT. This codes for CASSLGQGLYQPQHF. The chain combines TRBV13 with TRBJ1-5; D possibly corresponds to TRBD1 (6 bases). Germline assignment: CDR1 PRHDT and CDR2 FYEKMQ (reference sequence). The germline V and J ends were trimmed by 0 bases and 5 bases, with 11 bases remaining between them. The CDR3 contains 15 residues. Together with reference TRBV13 and TRBJ1-5, the CDR3 gives the full variable domain: AAGVIQSPRHLIKEKRETATLKCYPIPRHDTVYWYQQGPGQDPQFLISFYEKMQSDKGSIPDRFSAQQFSDYHSELNMSSLELGDSALYFCASSLGQGLYQPQHFGDGTRLSIL.

This clone was seen more than once but under ten times. This rearrangement joins TRBV6-5 to TRBJ1-2, with 9 bases identical to TRBD1. The length of the CDR3 is 16 residues. With 2 bases clipped from V and 7 bases from J, the junction kept 11 bases outside the gene matches. CDR1 is MNHEY, CDR2 SVGAGI, per germline. CDR3 amino acids: CASSYLTSGTGPGYTF. In nucleotides, the CDR3 is TGTGCCAGCAGTTACCTCACCTCCGGGACAGGGCCTGGCTACACCTTC.

V and J are TRBV30 and TRBJ2-3; D unclear. The length of the CDR3 is 14 residues. V lost 0 bases and J 2 bases, leaving 9 bases between the germline ends. Germline V CDR1 and CDR2: GTSNPN, SVGIG (reference sequence). CDR3 amino acids: CAWSVHSHTDTQYF. For the CDR3, the DNA is TGTGCCTGGAGTGTACACAGCCACACAGATACGCAGTATTTT. Filled out from reference TRBV30 and TRBJ2-3, the complete variable domain reads SQTIHQWPATLVQPVGSPLSLECTVEGTSNPNLYWYRQAAGRGLQLLFYSVGIGQISSEVPQNLSASRPQDRQFILSSKKLLLSDSGFYLCAWSVHSHTDTQYFGPGTRLTVL.

The chain uses TRBV6-5 and TRBJ1-2; perhaps TRBD1 as D (6 bases). CDR1 and CDR2 (germline): MNHEY, SVGAGI. Trimming removed 1 base from V and 3 bases from J, with 9 bases in between. The CDR3 extends over 14 amino acids. CDR3 nucleotides: TGTGCCAGCAGTTACTACCAGGGGCACTATGGCTACACCTTC. Its protein is CASSYYQGHYGYTF.

The chain uses TRBV7-9 and TRBJ2-2; D is unclear. The CDR3 has 12 amino acids. Germline V lookup: CDR1 SEHNR, CDR2 FQNEAQ (reference sequence). Deletions cut 1 base from V and 6 bases from J, with 3 bases between. Written as DNA, the CDR3 is TGTGCCAGCAGCTTAGATTCCGGGGAGCTGTTTTTT. Translation gives CASSLDSGELFF. Full variable domain (rest looked up from reference TRBV7-9 and TRBJ2-2): DTGVSQNPRHKITKRGQNVTFRCDPISEHNRLYWYRQTLGQGPEFLTYFQNEAQLEKSRLLSDRFSAERPKGSFSTLEIQRTEQGDSAMYLCASSLDSGELFFGEGSRLTVL.

The J gene is TRBJ1-2, the V gene TRBV21-1. TRBV21-1 is a pseudogene. The CDR3 is made up of 15 amino acids. The CDR3 loop is CASSKERDLGYGYTF. CDR3 DNA: TGTGCCAGCAGCAAAGAAAGGGATCTGGGGTATGGCTACACCTTC.

V is TRBV4-1 and J is TRBJ1-1, with 8 bases identical to TRBD1. The CDR3 totals 16 residues. Germline CDR1 and CDR2: MGHRA and YSYEKL. V shed 2 bases, J shed 3 bases, and the junction held 8 bases outside the gene matches. As DNA, the CDR3 is TGCGCCAGCAGCCAACGCCGGGGACAGGAGGACACTGAAGCTTTCTTT. This sequence encodes CASSQRRGQEDTEAFF.

The rearrangement uses TRBV10-3 and TRBJ2-1; 11 bases agree with TRBD2. The length of the CDR3 is 16 residues. With 6 bases clipped from V and 4 bases from J, the junction kept 8 bases outside the gene matches. Germline-derived CDR1 and CDR2 are ENHRY and SYGVKD. The CDR3 is CAISALAGEGYNEQFF. CDR3 in DNA: TGTGCCATCAGCGCACTAGCGGGGGAGGGTTACAATGAGCAGTTCTTC.

The rearrangement joins TRBV25-1 to TRBJ2-7, with a tentative D call TRBD1 (5 bases). Trimming removed 4 bases at V and 4 bases at J, with 5 bases between. The CDR3 extends over 11 amino acids. Germline V CDR1 and CDR2: MGHDK, SYGVNS. The CDR3 bases are TGTGCCAGCAGTGCAGGGTACGAGCAGTACTTC. Translating it yields CASSAGYEQYF.

The chain has TRBV15 and TRBJ1-6, with D maybe TRBD1 (5 bases). V lost 0 bases and J 14 bases, leaving 11 bases between the germline ends. The CDR3 has 13 residues. Germline V gene lookup returns CDR1 LNHNV and CDR2 YYDKDF (reference sequence). CDR3 nucleotide sequence: TGTGCCACCAGCAGAGATCAAATGGACACCCTCCACTTT. Translating it yields CATSRDQMDTLHF.

The chain has TRBV5-4 and TRBJ1-2; 8 nucleotides match TRBD1. J was trimmed by 2 bases and V by 1 base; bases with no gene match: 1. CDR1 and CDR2 from the germline V gene are SGHNT and YYREEE (reference sequence). The CDR3 loop spans 14 amino acids. CDR3 in DNA: TGTGCCAGCAGCTTGCGACAGGGGAACTATGGCTACACCTTC. It codes for CASSLRQGNYGYTF.

CDR3 coding DNA: TGTGCCAGCAGCTTCATGGGCTCTGGGGCCAACGTCCTGACTTTC. Translated: CASSFMGSGANVLTF. The rearrangement uses TRBV27 and TRBJ2-6; D ambiguous. The CDR3 sequence is 15 residues long. V was clipped by 6 bases and J by 0 bases, with 9 bases between them. Germline CDR1 MNHEY, CDR2 SMNVEV (reference sequence).